This passage covers 28 T cell receptor beta chains from one sample sequenced in a study of blood T cell repertoires in COVID-19. Measured with immunoSEQ multiplex PCR; TCRdb has only the in-frame clones, and not every one. The table includes about 59,000 clones, about 86% detected once. Sequencing was performed on peripheral blood. All receptors come from a woman of 80 years or more with active or convalescent COVID-19.

This sequence joins TRBV3-1 (or the pseudogene TRBV3-2) and TRBJ1-2; the D is unclear. The CDR3 is made up of 16 amino acids. Looked up from germline, CDR1 is LGHDT and CDR2 is YNNKEL (reference sequence). The V gene lost 1 base and the J gene lost 8 bases, with 20 bases spanning the gap. CDR3 region: CASSQVNTAGSRGYTF. The DNA for the CDR3 is TGTGCCAGCAGCCAAGTTAATACGGCGGGCAGTCGCGGCTACACCTTC.

This clone is a singleton in its sample. This sequence joins TRBV6-6 and TRBJ1-2; 7 nucleotides agree with TRBD1. Trimming took 2 bases from V and 7 from J; bases not matched to a gene: 1. Germline loops: CDR1 MNHNY, CDR2 SVGAGI (reference sequence). The CDR3 sequence is 12 residues long. The CDR3, as DNA: TGTGCCAGCAGTTACAACAGGGGTGGCTACACCTTC. Its protein is CASSYNRGGYTF.

The rearrangement uses TRBV11-2 and TRBJ2-1; 7 positions match TRBD2. The V segment lost 2 bases and the J segment 9 bases; nucleotides outside the gene matches: 10. The CDR3 spans 15 residues. In germline, CDR1 is SGHAT, CDR2 FQNNGV. The CDR3 region is CASSLPVGGLGEQFF. The CDR3 region has the DNA TGTGCCAGCAGCTTACCAGTCGGAGGACTAGGTGAGCAGTTCTTC.

This clone was observed a few times. The chain joins TRBV29-1 to TRBJ1-4; D is uncertain. Germline V CDR1 and CDR2: SQVTM, ANQGSEA. This CDR3 region has 12 residues. Deletions cut 4 bases from V and 4 bases from J, with 7 bases between. CDR3 protein: CSVGGINEKLFF. The CDR3 DNA is TGCAGCGTTGGCGGTATTAATGAAAAACTGTTTTTT.

This chain uses TRBV12-2 with TRBJ2-7; TRBD1 is the table's D call, not checked against the DNA. TRBV12-2 is termed a pseudogene. The CDR3 has 17 amino acids. The CDR3 DNA sequence: TGTGCAAGTCGCTTAGCTTGGCGCAGGGGGCGATTTTACGAGCAGTACTTC. Translation gives CASRLAWRRGRFYEQYF.

The chain carries TRBV6-2 or TRBV6-3 and TRBJ2-7; TRBD1 might be the D (5 bases). The V end was cut by 0 bases, the J end by 5 bases, with 11 bases between. Germline V gene sequence: CDR1 MNHEY, CDR2 SVGEGT. The CDR3 runs to 14 residues. In DNA form, the CDR3 reads TGTGCCAGCAGTTACTCCGACAGTTTGGACGAGCAGTACTTC. Translating it yields CASSYSDSLDEQYF.

The chain joins TRBV6-1 to TRBJ1-6, with D perhaps TRBD1 (5 bases). Germline V lookup: CDR1 MNHNS, CDR2 SASEGT. This CDR3 region has 13 residues. The ends were cut back, 2 bases at V and 14 bases at J, with 13 bases in the middle. CDR3 loop: CASSEWGVSALHF. The CDR3 DNA reads TGTGCCAGCAGTGAATGGGGCGTCTCGGCCCTCCACTTT.

The genes are TRBV9 and TRBJ2-5, with 9 bases lining up with TRBD2. Germline trimming cut 0 bases from V and 4 bases from J; bases unmatched to any gene: 10. CDR3 size: 17 residues. CDR1 and CDR2 from the germline V gene are SGDLS and YYNGEE. The CDR3 sequence: CASSVGAGLAGRETQYF. CDR3 coding DNA: TGTGCCAGCAGCGTAGGGGCGGGGCTAGCGGGGAGAGAGACCCAGTACTTC.

The V gene is TRBV7-9, the J gene TRBJ1-2; no clear D gene. Germline CDR1 is SEHNR and CDR2 is FQNEAQ (reference sequence). V was pared by 5 bases and J by 5 bases, with 15 bases between. This CDR3 region has 14 residues. The CDR3 DNA reads TGTGCCAGCAGCCCAAAGGAGTCCTTATATGGCTACACCTTC. It yields the protein CASSPKESLYGYTF.

This clone was seen only a few times. The rearrangement uses TRBV7-6 and TRBJ2-1; TRBD1 matches 11 bases. CDR1 and CDR2 from the germline V gene are SGHVS and FNYEAQ. There are 15 residues in the CDR3. The V segment lost 3 bases and the J segment 3 bases; nucleotides outside the gene matches: 1. CDR3 in amino acids: CASSLGQGDYNEQFF. Here the CDR3 DNA reads TGTGCCAGCAGCTTGGGACAGGGGGACTACAATGAGCAGTTCTTC.

The rearrangement joins TRBV19 to TRBJ1-5; a possible D gene is TRBD1 (5 bases). V was pared by 5 bases and J by 6 bases, with 14 bases between. CDR3 size: 14 residues. The germline V gene encodes CDR1 LNHDA and CDR2 SQIVND (reference sequence). The chain's CDR3 is CASSGGVGGQPQHF. CDR3 coding DNA: TGTGCCAGTAGTGGCGGGGTCGGGGGTCAGCCCCAGCATTTT.

The CDR3 nucleotides are TGCGCCAGCAGCCAAGTCGCTGGGGCCAACGTCCTGACTTTC. Amino acids: CASSQVAGANVLTF. The chain is built from TRBV4-3 and TRBJ2-6; the D is unclear. CDR1 and CDR2 from the germline V gene are LGHNA and YSLEER. The V and J ends lost 1 base and 2 bases respectively, with 3 bases between them. The CDR3 contains 14 residues.

The CDR3 DNA sequence: TGTGCCAGGGCCCCCGGACAGGAAAAAAAGAGGGCTATTTATGGCTACACCTTC. It translates to CARAPGQEKKRAIYGYTF. The chain links TRBV24-1 to TRBJ1-2, with TRBD1 identical over 7 bases. CDR3 length: 18 amino acids. Germline-derived CDR1 and CDR2 are KGHDR and SFDVKD. The V segment lost 11 bases and the J segment 5 bases; nucleotides outside the gene matches: 25.

The V gene is TRBV18, the J gene TRBJ1-6, with TRBD1 matching over 9 bases. Germline-derived CDR1 and CDR2 are KGHSH and LQKENI. Losses at the gene ends were 6 bases for V and 7 bases for J; bases not matched to a gene: 13. The CDR3 totals 17 residues. CDR3 sequence reads: CASSPLHLDRGNSPLHF. For the CDR3, the DNA is TGTGCCAGCTCCCCTCTTCACCTAGACAGGGGGAATTCACCCCTCCACTTT.

The chain combines TRBV9 with TRBJ1-6, with D unclear. Between the trimmed V and J ends, which lost 0 bases and 6 bases, there was a span of 7 bases. The germline V gene encodes CDR1 SGDLS and CDR2 YYNGEE. The CDR3 extends over 14 amino acids. As DNA, the CDR3 is TGTGCCAGCAGCGTAGCGAGGTTTAATTCACCCCTCCACTTT. Its translation: CASSVARFNSPLHF. The full variable domain, in which reference TRBV9 and TRBJ1-6 provide the parts outside the CDR3, is DSGVTQTPKHLITATGQRVTLRCSPRSGDLSVYWYQQSLDQGLQFLIQYYNGEERAKGNILERFSAQQFPDLHSELNLSSLELGDSALYFCASSVARFNSPLHFGNGTRLTVT.

The rearrangement links TRBV11-2 to TRBJ2-7; a weak D match, TRBD1 (5 bases). Trimming took 5 bases from V and 2 from J, leaving 16 bases between them. There are 15 residues in the CDR3. Germline loops: CDR1 SGHAT, CDR2 FQNNGV. The CDR3 loop is CASSLFGQGTYEQYF. The CDR3 bases are TGTGCCAGCAGCCTCTTCGGGCAGGGCACCTACGAGCAGTACTTC.

The chain carries TRBV5-1 and TRBJ1-2; TRBD1 matches at 7 bases. The trim removed 3 bases at V and 6 bases at J, leaving 11 bases unmatched. This CDR3 has 15 amino acids. In germline, CDR1 is SGHRS, CDR2 YFSETQ. Written as DNA, the CDR3 is TGCGCCAGCAGCTCTCTGTCGGGACAGATCAATGGCTACACCTTC. It is translated as CASSSLSGQINGYTF.

This rearrangement joins TRBV9 to TRBJ2-3, with 10 bases identical to TRBD2. V shed 1 base and J 3 bases; nucleotides not matched to a gene: 2. The germline CDR1 and CDR2 sequences are SGDLS and YYNGEE. The CDR3 contains 15 residues. DNA for the CDR3: TGTGCCAGCAGCGTAAGCGGGGGGGCGACAGATACGCAGTATTTT. It specifies CASSVSGGATDTQYF.

The chain employs TRBV6-2 or TRBV6-3 and TRBJ2-1; 11 nucleotides agree with TRBD2. Germline V gene lookup returns CDR1 MNHEY and CDR2 SVGEGT. V lost 4 bases to trimming and J lost 3 bases; unmatched junction nucleotides: 2. The CDR3 sequence is 15 residues long. CDR3 in DNA: TGTGCCAGCAGTTTCGGGACTAGCGGCTACAATGAGCAGTTCTTC. It codes for CASSFGTSGYNEQFF.

The rearrangement links TRBV5-1 to TRBJ1-1; no clear D gene. V lost 0 bases, J lost 5 bases, and 8 bases lay in between. CDR1 is SGHRS and CDR2 is YFSETQ in the germline V gene. The length of the CDR3 is 13 residues. CDR3 DNA: TGCGCCAGCAGCTTGGAAGGGAGAACTGAAGCTTTCTTT. It codes for CASSLEGRTEAFF.

V and J are TRBV10-3 and TRBJ2-1; TRBD1 matches at 7 bases. The J segment lost 7 bases and the V segment lost 4 bases, leaving 16 bases of the junction unmatched. This CDR3 is built from 17 residues. Germline V gene sequence: CDR1 ENHRY, CDR2 SYGVKD. Written as DNA, the CDR3 is TGTGCCATCAGTGCGAGAGAAACAGGGGCCCAGGGGAATGAGCAGTTCTTC. Protein product: CAISARETGAQGNEQFF.

This chain joins TRBV6-2 or TRBV6-3 and TRBJ1-2; 11 bases match TRBD1. The CDR3 has 12 amino acids. Per germline, CDR1 MNHEY and CDR2 SVGEGT. V gave up 2 bases and J gave up 14 bases; unmatched junction bases: 4. DNA of the CDR3: TGTGCCAGCAGTTACCTGGACAGGGGGCTTACCTTC. Translation: CASSYLDRGLTF.

The CDR3 spells CASSQEGLAGRNEQFF. CDR3 in DNA: TGCGCCAGCAGCCAGGAGGGCCTAGCGGGTCGTAATGAGCAGTTCTTC. This rearrangement joins TRBV4-3 to TRBJ2-1, with 8 positions matching TRBD2. Trimming took 3 bases from V and 7 from J; bases not matched to a gene: 11. Germline V gene data show CDR1 as LGHNA and CDR2 as YSLEER. The CDR3 runs 16 residues.

The sample holds one count of this clone. The chain joins TRBV24-1 to TRBJ2-7; D perhaps matches TRBD1 (7 bases). Germline V gene lookup returns CDR1 KGHDR and CDR2 SFDVKD. The ends were cut back, 0 bases at V and 2 bases at J, with 19 bases in the middle. CDR3 size: 18 residues. As DNA, the CDR3 is TGTGCCACCAGTGATTTGAGTGCGGAGGGGGCTCGGGCCTACGAGCAGTACTTC. Its protein product is CATSDLSAEGARAYEQYF.

The V call is TRBV2, the J call TRBJ2-7; 13 nucleotides agree with TRBD2. V dropped 4 bases and J dropped 3; count of bases not matched to a gene: 0. The CDR3 loop spans 14 amino acids. Per germline, CDR1 SNHLY and CDR2 FYNNEI. CDR3 sequence: CASSGTSGGYEQYF. The CDR3 nucleotides are TGTGCCAGCAGTGGGACTAGCGGGGGCTACGAGCAGTACTTC. Complete variable domain (other parts from reference TRBV2 and TRBJ2-7): EPEVTQTPSHQVTQMGQEVILRCVPISNHLYFYWYRQILGQKVEFLVSFYNNEISEKSEIFDDQFSVERPDGSNFTLKIRSTKLEDSAMYFCASSGTSGGYEQYFGPGTRLTVT.

The chain recombines TRBV28 with TRBJ2-2; 8 nucleotides agree with TRBD1. The CDR3 length is 13 residues. V lost 10 bases and J lost 7; bases outside the gene matches: 8. Germline V CDR1 and CDR2: MDHEN, SYDVKM. In DNA, the CDR3 is TGTGCCATCACCCAGGGGGCCCACGGGGAGCTGTTTTTT. It codes for CAITQGAHGELFF. Full variable domain (outside the CDR3, taken from reference TRBV28 and TRBJ2-2): DVKVTQSSRYLVKRTGEKVFLECVQDMDHENMFWYRQDPGLGLRLIYFSYDVKMKEKGDIPEGYSVSREKKERFSLILESASTNQTSMYLCAITQGAHGELFFGEGSRLTVL.

This chain joins TRBV5-4 and TRBJ2-7, with TRBD2 as a possible D gene (5 bases). V shed 2 bases and J shed 2 bases, with 14 bases lying between them. The germline CDR1 and CDR2 sequences are SGHNT and YYREEE (reference sequence). The CDR3 runs to 15 residues. As DNA, the CDR3 is TGTGCCAGCAGCTTCCGAAATTCCGGGACCTACGAGCAGTACTTC. This gives the protein CASSFRNSGTYEQYF.

The genes are TRBV7-2 and TRBJ1-5; a weak D match, TRBD1 (6 bases). V was shortened by 5 bases and J by 6 bases, with 14 bases between the two germline ends. The CDR3 is made up of 14 amino acids. Germline loops: CDR1 SGHTA, CDR2 FQGNSA. The DNA for the CDR3 is TGTGCCAGCAGCCAACGACAGGTTAGTCAGCCCCAGCATTTT. Protein product: CASSQRQVSQPQHF. The entire variable domain, with the rest obtained from reference TRBV7-2 and TRBJ1-5, is as follows: GAGVSQSPSNKVTEKGKDVELRCDPISGHTALYWYRQSLGQGLEFLIYFQGNSAPDKSGLPSDRFSAERTGGSVSTLTIQRTQQEDSAVYLCASSQRQVSQPQHFGDGTRLSIL.